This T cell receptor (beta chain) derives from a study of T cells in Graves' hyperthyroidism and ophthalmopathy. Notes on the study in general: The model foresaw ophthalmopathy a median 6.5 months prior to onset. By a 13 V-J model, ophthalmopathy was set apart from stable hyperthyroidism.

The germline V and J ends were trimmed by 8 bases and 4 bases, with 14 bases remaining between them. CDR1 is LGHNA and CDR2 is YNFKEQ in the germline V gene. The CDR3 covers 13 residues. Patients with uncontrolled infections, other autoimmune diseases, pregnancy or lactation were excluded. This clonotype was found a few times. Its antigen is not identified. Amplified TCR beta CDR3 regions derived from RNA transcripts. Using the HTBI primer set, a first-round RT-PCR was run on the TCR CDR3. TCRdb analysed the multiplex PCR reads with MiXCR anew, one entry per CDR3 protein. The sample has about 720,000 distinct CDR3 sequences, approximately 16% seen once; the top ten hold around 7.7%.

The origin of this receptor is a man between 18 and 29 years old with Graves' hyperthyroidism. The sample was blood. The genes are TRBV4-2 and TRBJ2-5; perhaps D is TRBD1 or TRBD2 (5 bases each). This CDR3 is CASASEGRETQYF. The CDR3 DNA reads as TGTGCCAGCGCTAGTGAGGGGAGAGAGACCCAGTACTTC.